This TCR beta chain appears in the sequencing data of a study of monozygotic twins with inflammatory bowel disease. The study's findings and limits: Evidence did not back any single strong signal or clonotype linked to IBD.

Every donor provided one blood sample measuring more than 2 ml. There are 17 residues in the CDR3. In germline, CDR1 is DFQATT, CDR2 SNEGSKA (reference sequence). The team made cDNA by running eight separate reactions for each sample. The template switching step added UMIs that contained a 6-nucleotide sample barcode. From its re-call of the 5' RACE reads, TCRdb lists each CDR3 protein once, without DNA. This table lists approximately 380,000 distinct CDR3 sequences. On this clonotype: Antigen: not known.

The sample taken for sequencing was blood. The chain employs TRBV20-1 and TRBJ1-4. The sequence came from a human donor with ulcerative colitis or Crohn's disease, or a healthy co-twin of an affected twin (not recorded which). The CDR3 protein is CSARDARVATTNEKLFF.